The 17 T cell receptor beta chains given below trace back to one sample, sequenced in a study of T cell repertoires in cytomegalovirus infection. TCRdb ran MiXCR on the reads and lists one entry per CDR3 protein. The sample lists some 180,000 distinct CDR3 sequences, 17% seen once, with roughly 24% in the top ten. The sequencing sample was made of CD8+ T cells from PBMCs. The receptors were sampled from a human donor in good health (CMV status not recorded). Some clones in this sample may be carry-over from other donors' samples.

This clonotype was observed a few times. The gene calls are TRBV4-3 and TRBJ2-7; no definite D call. CDR1 is LGHNA, CDR2 YSLEER, per germline. Between the trimmed V and J ends, which lost 1 base and 0 bases, there was a span of 7 bases. The CDR3 extends over 14 amino acids. CDR3 sequence: CASSQVGRSYEQYF. The CDR3 DNA reads as TGCGCCAGCAGCCAAGTCGGCCGCTCCTACGAGCAGTACTTC.

V and J are TRBV7-3 and TRBJ1-1, with 7 bases matching TRBD1. J was trimmed by 1 base and V by 3 bases; bases with no gene match: 5. Germline assignment: CDR1 SGHTA and CDR2 FQGTGA. This CDR3 has 15 amino acids. CDR3 loop: CASSLGGQWNTEAFF. The CDR3 bases are TGTGCCAGCAGCTTGGGGGGACAGTGGAACACTGAAGCTTTCTTT. Full variable domain (missing parts from reference TRBV7-3 and TRBJ1-1): GAGVSQTPSNKVTEKGKYVELRCDPISGHTALYWYRQSLGQGPEFLIYFQGTGAADDSGLPNDRFFAVRPEGSVSTLKIQRTERGDSAVYLCASSLGGQWNTEAFFGQGTRLTVV.

This clonotype came up a few times. This chain connects TRBV7-3 to TRBJ2-1; 11 nucleotides agree with TRBD2. The V gene's germline CDR1 is SGHTA and CDR2 FQGTGA. After removal of 5 bases from V and 7 bases from J, the junction contained 13 bases not matched to a gene. The CDR3 consists of 17 residues. The CDR3 DNA reads TGTGCCAGCAGCCCACACTTAGCGGGGGGGCGTCAAAATGAGCAGTTCTTC. Translating it yields CASSPHLAGGRQNEQFF.

This clonotype was seen a few times. This rearrangement joins TRBV7-6 to TRBJ1-1; no definite D call. Deletions cut 5 bases from V and 8 bases from J, with 15 bases between. The CDR3 is made up of 13 amino acids. CDR1 and CDR2 (germline): SGHVS, FNYEAQ. CDR3 residues: CASSPLKKVEAFF. The CDR3 DNA sequence: TGTGCCAGCAGCCCACTAAAGAAGGTAGAAGCTTTCTTT.

J is TRBJ1-2 and V is TRBV7-9, with 9 bases identical to TRBD1. The V and J ends lost 1 base and 5 bases, in that order; junction bases with no gene match: 5. Germline CDR1 reads SEHNR; CDR2 reads FQNEAQ (reference sequence). This CDR3 comprises 15 residues. The CDR3 reads CASSLGRDRDYGYTF. DNA of the CDR3: TGTGCCAGCAGCTTAGGCCGGGACAGGGATTATGGCTACACCTTC.

This clonotype was observed a few times. The CDR3 region is CASRPSYVDRTSTDTQYF. The CDR3 DNA reads TGTGCCAGCAGACCGTCTTACGTAGACAGGACTAGCACAGATACGCAGTATTTT. The chain employs TRBV6-2 or TRBV6-3 and TRBJ2-3; D is perhaps TRBD1 (6 bases). Germline CDR1 MNHEY, CDR2 SVGEGT. This CDR3 is 18 amino acids long. Trimming stripped 6 bases from V and 0 bases from J, with 22 bases between.

The chain couples TRBV7-6 to TRBJ2-1; maybe TRBD2 (5 bases). Trimming took off 2 bases at V and 8 bases at J, with 19 bases between the two ends. The CDR3 has 16 residues. The germline CDR1 and CDR2 sequences are SGHVS and FNYEAQ. The CDR3 sequence is CASSLMAGGDGDEQFF. The CDR3 nucleotides are TGTGCCAGCAGCTTAATGGCGGGTGGAGATGGGGATGAGCAGTTCTTC. The whole variable domain, remainder taken from reference TRBV7-6 and TRBJ2-1, is GAGVSQSPRYKVTKRGQDVALRCDPISGHVSLYWYRQALGQGPEFLTYFNYEAQQDKSGLPNDRFSAERPEGSISTLTIQRTEQRDSAMYRCASSLMAGGDGDEQFFGPGTRLTVL.

This clonotype appeared a few times. The CDR3 nucleotides read TGTGCCAGCAGCCAAGATGGGTCCCTCACCCTAGCCAAAAACATTCAGTACTTC. It translates to CASSQDGSLTLAKNIQYF. J is TRBJ2-4 and V is TRBV14, with D unresolved. The CDR3 has 18 amino acids. The V end was cut by 0 bases, the J end by 0 bases, with 15 bases between. Germline V CDR1 and CDR2: SGHDN, FVKESK. Variable domain in full (rest from reference TRBV14 and TRBJ2-4): EAGVTQFPSHSVIEKGQTVTLRCDPISGHDNLYWYRRVMGKEIKFLLHFVKESKQDESGMPNNRFLAERTGGTYSTLKVQPAELEDSGVYFCASSQDGSLTLAKNIQYFGAGTRLSVL.

This clonotype was found a few times. The chain is built from TRBV4-3 and TRBJ1-1, with 7 positions matching TRBD1. The CDR3 contains 14 residues. The germline CDR1 and CDR2 sequences are LGHNA and YSLEER. J lost 8 bases, V lost 4 bases, and 10 bases had no gene match. CDR3 sequence: CASSPGWQGEEAFF. CDR3 DNA: TGCGCCAGCAGCCCTGGATGGCAGGGGGAAGAAGCTTTCTTT.

This rearrangement joins TRBV4-1 to TRBJ2-2; 11 bases are shared with TRBD2. The J segment lost 3 bases and the V segment lost 2 bases, leaving 2 bases of the junction unmatched. The CDR3 is made up of 16 amino acids. From germline, CDR1 is MGHRA and CDR2 YSYEKL. CDR3 sequence reads: CASSQRLAGHTGELFF. CDR3 nucleotide sequence: TGCGCCAGCAGCCAACGACTAGCGGGGCACACCGGGGAGCTGTTTTTT.

This clonotype was found many times. CDR3 nucleotides: TGTGCCAGCAGCCTCACAGGGAGCTCCTACAATGAGCAGTTCTTC. Translated, it gives CASSLTGSSYNEQFF. The chain combines TRBV7-2 with TRBJ2-1, with D tentatively TRBD1 (6 bases). V was pared by 5 bases and J by 0 bases, with 11 bases between. The CDR3 runs to 15 residues. The germline V gene encodes CDR1 SGHTA and CDR2 FQGNSA.

This clonotype was observed a handful of times. The chain has TRBV7-8 and TRBJ1-1, with no clear D. The V gene lost 3 bases and the J gene lost 1 base, with 12 bases spanning the gap. This CDR3 spans 15 amino acids. Germline values: CDR1 SGHVS, CDR2 FQNEAQ. For the CDR3, the DNA is TGTGCCAGCAGCTTGCCTGGGTGGGGGAACACTGAAGCTTTCTTT. Protein: CASSLPGWGNTEAFF.

This chain uses TRBV6-2 or TRBV6-3 with TRBJ2-3; D call uncertain. V lost 2 bases and J 2 bases, leaving 8 bases between the germline ends. Germline CDR1 reads MNHEY; CDR2 reads SVGEGT. The CDR3 is 14 amino acids. This CDR3 reads CASSYVGTTDTQYF. The CDR3, as DNA: TGTGCCAGCAGTTACGTCGGCACCACAGATACGCAGTATTTT.

This clonotype was counted between two and nine times. The chain carries TRBV11-1 and TRBJ1-1, with D hard to call. Germline-derived CDR1 and CDR2 are SGHAT and FQDESV (reference sequence). CDR3 size: 16 residues. V was shortened by 5 bases and J by 0 bases, with 16 bases between the two germline ends. The CDR3 protein is CASSHLGAGMNTEAFF. The CDR3 DNA reads TGTGCCAGCAGCCATTTAGGAGCCGGGATGAACACTGAAGCTTTCTTT.

The chain recombines TRBV6-2 or TRBV6-3 with TRBJ2-5; D possibly corresponds to TRBD1 (6 bases). This CDR3 has 15 amino acids. V lost 5 bases to trimming and J lost 0 bases, with 13 bases between them. Germline V gene sequence: CDR1 MNHEY, CDR2 SVGEGT. This CDR3 is CASSPGHRYQETQYF. CDR3 nucleotide sequence: TGTGCCAGCAGTCCGGGACACCGGTACCAAGAGACCCAGTACTTC.

The J gene is TRBJ2-7, the V gene TRBV5-5; 12 bases agree with TRBD2. V gave up 3 bases and J gave up 3 bases; unmatched junction bases: 1. CDR1 is SGHKS, CDR2 YYEKEE, per germline (reference sequence). The CDR3 runs to 14 residues. This CDR3 reads CASSWTSGVYEQYF. The CDR3 coding sequence is TGTGCCAGCAGCTGGACTAGCGGGGTCTACGAGCAGTACTTC.

A few counts support this clonotype. The chain recombines TRBV7-2 with TRBJ2-7, with D uncertain. Germline V CDR1 and CDR2: SGHTA, FQGNSA. The CDR3 has 11 amino acids. Trimming took 4 bases from V and 3 from J, leaving 4 bases between them. The CDR3 DNA reads TGTGCCAGCAGCTCGAACTACGAGCAGTACTTC. Its protein is CASSSNYEQYF.